The 14 T cell receptor beta chains presented below share a single source sample, sequenced in a study of human T cells and chemical hapten exposure. Time point: pre-sensitization, week 0. Treatment noted: therapeutic diphenylcyclopropenone sensitization with weekly scalp DPC. TCRdb reanalysed the RACE reads using MiXCR and keeps one entry per CDR3 protein. Of approximately 260,000 distinct CDR3 sequences in the sample, roughly 8% were seen once. Sequenced material: whole blood, taken in connection with sensitization to the hapten diphenylcyclopropenone (DPC). All receptors come from a man aged 18 to 35 with alopecia areata. Some clones in this sample may be carry-over from other donors' samples.

This clonotype was seen repeatedly, ten times or more. The chain combines TRBV5-4 with TRBJ2-5, with D hard to call. Germline V gene lookup returns CDR1 SGHNT and CDR2 YYREEE (reference sequence). The V end was cut by 4 bases, the J end by 5 bases, with 9 bases between. This CDR3 region has 12 residues. CDR3 sequence: CASSVGIETQYF. CDR3 DNA sequence: TGTGCCAGCAGCGTAGGGATCGAGACCCAGTACTTC.

The V call is TRBV3-1, the J call TRBJ2-5; the match to TRBD2 covers 8 bases. Germline V CDR1 and CDR2: LGHDT, YNNKEL (reference sequence). The CDR3 runs 15 residues. The ends lost 1 base at V and 4 bases at J; junction bases unmatched: 5. Here the CDR3 reads CASSQGSAGGETQYF. CDR3 coding DNA: TGTGCCAGCAGCCAAGGTTCGGCGGGGGGAGAGACCCAGTACTTC.

In this sample, this clonotype turned up a few times. The chain combines TRBV10-3 with TRBJ2-7; D call uncertain. Germline lookup yields CDR1 ENHRY and CDR2 SYGVKD. The CDR3 runs 19 residues. The V end lost 0 bases, the J end lost 4 bases, and 25 bases lay between the germline ends. This CDR3 is CAISESIQNHGRSVYEQYF. DNA of the CDR3: TGTGCCATCAGTGAGTCGATTCAGAATCATGGCAGAAGCGTATACGAGCAGTACTTC.

This clonotype was detected a few times. The chain recombines TRBV24-1 with TRBJ1-5; the D gene is possibly TRBD1 (6 bases). The V and J ends lost 10 bases and 1 base respectively, with 25 bases between them. Germline assignment: CDR1 KGHDR and CDR2 SFDVKD. The CDR3 sequence is 18 residues long. DNA of the CDR3: TGTGCCACAAGAGGCCCAGGGGATACACTTTGCAGCAATCAGCCCCAGCATTTT. It codes for CATRGPGDTLCSNQPQHF.

The chain is built from TRBV19 and TRBJ1-2; possible D gene TRBD1, 5 bases. Trimming removed 9 bases at V and 6 bases at J, with 23 bases between. CDR3 length equals 15 residues. Germline values: CDR1 LNHDA, CDR2 SQIVND (reference sequence). The CDR3 bases are TGTGCCAGCTCCGGCCTTGTGGGAGGGGAGAATGGCTACACCTTC. Protein product: CASSGLVGGENGYTF.

This clonotype was recorded a few times. The chain combines TRBV29-1 with TRBJ2-5; D gene unclear. CDR1 SQVTM and CDR2 ANQGSEA come from the germline V gene. This CDR3 has 11 residues. V was cut by 2 bases and J by 4 bases, with 5 bases left in between. The CDR3 DNA reads TGCAGCGTTGAAAGGTCAGAGACCCAGTACTTC. This gives the protein CSVERSETQYF.

The chain's CDR3 is CSARDSGGDLDTQYF. DNA of the CDR3: TGCAGTGCTAGAGATAGCGGGGGAGACCTAGATACGCAGTATTTT. The V gene is TRBV20-1, the J gene TRBJ2-3, with 9 bases identical to TRBD2. This CDR3 contains 15 residues. Trimming at V came to 0 bases and at J to 5 bases, leaving 6 bases not matched to a gene. CDR1 is DFQATT and CDR2 is SNEGSKA in the germline V gene (reference sequence).

This clonotype was seen a few times. The chain uses TRBV6-4 and TRBJ1-2; D is uncertain. This CDR3 region has 13 residues. The germline V and J ends were trimmed by 9 bases and 8 bases, with 19 bases remaining between them. CDR1 and CDR2 from the germline V gene are MRHNA and SNTAGT. The CDR3 reads CARGAYSNEGYTF. In nucleotides, the CDR3 is TGTGCCAGGGGAGCCTATTCGAATGAGGGCTACACCTTC.

In this sample, this clonotype turned up a few times. The chain employs TRBV7-9 and TRBJ2-1; D remains ambiguous. The CDR3 is 16 amino acids. Trimming stripped 4 bases from V and 1 base from J, with 14 bases between. The germline CDR1 and CDR2 sequences are SEHNR and FQNEAQ (reference sequence). The CDR3 sequence: CASSSPAWASYNEQFF. Written as DNA, the CDR3 is TGTGCCAGCAGCTCCCCGGCTTGGGCGTCCTACAATGAGCAGTTCTTC.

In this sample, this clonotype turned up a few times. V gene TRBV27 combines with J gene TRBJ1-1, with D uncertain. V dropped 4 bases and J dropped 4 bases, with 10 bases sitting between them. Germline V gene lookup returns CDR1 MNHEY and CDR2 SMNVEV (reference sequence). The CDR3 covers 13 residues. The CDR3 region is CASSWGGPTEAFF. In DNA, the CDR3 is TGTGCCAGCAGTTGGGGAGGGCCCACTGAAGCTTTCTTT.

The rearrangement uses TRBV27 and TRBJ1-2, with D possibly TRBD1 on 6 matching bases. Trimming pared 6 bases from V and 7 bases from J, leaving 18 bases between. The CDR3 covers 14 residues. Germline-derived CDR1 and CDR2 are MNHEY and SMNVEV (reference sequence). As DNA, the CDR3 is TGTGCCAGCAGGCCGGACAGTCCCCTTAGTGGCTACACCTTC. Translated, it gives CASRPDSPLSGYTF.

V is TRBV10-3 and J is TRBJ2-5; 7 bases are a match to TRBD1. CDR1 and CDR2 (germline): ENHRY, SYGVKD. Trimming cost V 5 bases and J 0 bases; bases outside gene matches: 3. This CDR3 spans 14 amino acids. In DNA, the CDR3 is TGTGCCATCAGTATGGGACAGAACCAAGAGACCCAGTACTTC. This gives the protein CAISMGQNQETQYF.

This clonotype was counted at least ten times. The V and J genes are TRBV12-3 or TRBV12-4 and TRBJ2-7; D could derive from TRBD1 or TRBD2 (5 bases each). The V end lost 5 bases, the J end lost 12 bases, and 17 bases lay between the germline ends. This CDR3 is 12 amino acids long. In DNA, the CDR3 is TGTGCCAGCAGTCTCGGGACCCTCCCCTGGTACGTC. Translated, it gives CASSLGTLPWYV.

The rearrangement links TRBV29-1 to TRBJ1-5; perhaps TRBD1 as D (6 bases). The ends were cut back, 3 bases at V and 7 bases at J, with 13 bases in the middle. The CDR3 spans 13 residues. Per the germline V gene, CDR1 is SQVTM and CDR2 is ANQGSEA. In DNA, the CDR3 is TGCAGCGTTGAGGGGGCGGTGGGGCAGCCCCAGCATTTT. It specifies CSVEGAVGQPQHF.